These T cell receptor beta chains were read from a single sample in a study of shared clonotypes between healthy human individuals. Data came from immunoSEQ multiplex PCR; TCRdb stores just in-frame clones and leaves some out. The table records about 590,000 clones, nearly 97% of them present only once. The sequenced sample was naive CD8+ T cells sorted from blood. The receptor set was obtained from a woman aged 25-40 years in good health. CDR3s include the opening cysteine and the closing phenylalanine or tryptophan. Each record gives: CDR3 length, D gene, V gene, J gene, CDR3 protein. The D gene is left open where the match is weak.

18	TRBD1	TRBV27	TRBJ1-2	CASSLSPGQGERFYGYTF
13	NA	TRBV6-1	TRBJ2-3	CASSEGSIDTQYF
17	NA	TRBV5-1	TRBJ2-1	CASSLGFRAGDKDEQFF
16	TRBD1	TRBV27	TRBJ1-1	CASSLVFGTGRTEAFF
17	TRBD2	TRBV15	TRBJ2-1	CATSRDLTSGTGNEQFF
13	NA	TRBV5-1	TRBJ2-3	CASHWGHTDTQYF
15	NA	TRBV28	TRBJ1-2	CASSLRDNSNYGYTF
13	TRBD1	TRBV11-2	TRBJ2-4	CASSSRGQNIQYF
16	TRBD2	TRBV5-1	TRBJ2-7	CASSLRPTSGRHEQYF
15	TRBD2	TRBV7-9	TRBJ2-3	CASSFGTSNTDTQYF
13	NA	TRBV28	TRBJ2-1	CASSLVAYNEQFF
17	TRBD2	TRBV14	TRBJ2-7	CASSQDLQREDSYEQYF
14	TRBD2	TRBV27	TRBJ2-3	CASSPGLGTDTQYF
14	NA	TRBV15	TRBJ1-2	CATSSLDRLYGYTF
14	TRBD2	TRBV6-4	TRBJ2-1	CASSDGGLAGSRFF
16	NA	TRBV4-1	TRBJ2-3	CASSRGGKSSTDTQYF
16	NA	TRBV5-6	TRBJ2-5	CASSPVRQESLETQYF
15	TRBD1	TRBV27	TRBJ1-1	CASSLLGGRNTEAFF
14	TRBD1	TRBV27	TRBJ1-3	CASSRTGAVTTIYF
15	NA	TRBV28	TRBJ2-5	CASSPRGPGRETQYF
15	NA	TRBV2	TRBJ2-3	CASRRETGLTDTQYF
12	NA	TRBV5-6	TRBJ1-2	CASSLEGGGYTF
15	NA	TRBV7-9	TRBJ2-2	CASSLVRGVTGELFF
16	TRBD2	TRBV9	TRBJ2-2	CASSHQLAGDTGELFF
18	TRBD2	TRBV5-1	TRBJ2-1	CASSLDVLTSRINNEQFF
18	TRBD1	TRBV4-1	TRBJ2-3	CASSLTSGTGGSTDTQYF
13	NA	TRBV28	TRBJ2-7	CASSFSPSGEQYF
15	NA	TRBV6-5	TRBJ2-2	CASSYTFPNTGELFF
16	TRBD2	TRBV7-7	TRBJ2-5	CASSQRLAGALEAQYF
9	NA	TRBV20-1	TRBJ2-3	CSASGAGYF
16	NA	TRBV19	TRBJ2-3	CASRSLTVGSTDTQYF
17	TRBD2	TRBV27	TRBJ2-5	CASSLRASGIYQETQYF
16	TRBD1	TRBV4-2	TRBJ2-2	CASSHPTGVSTGELFF
13	NA	TRBV5-4	TRBJ1-1	CASSPRLNTEAFF
13	TRBD1	TRBV27	TRBJ1-1	CASGMTGITEAFF
14	NA	TRBV7-9	TRBJ1-4	CASSSNGANEKLFF
14	NA	TRBV5-1	TRBJ1-1	CASSLAGAGTEAFF
13	NA	TRBV27	TRBJ2-1	CASKPSSYNEQFF
16	NA	TRBV19	TRBJ2-1	CASTQLGTSLGDEQFF
14	NA	TRBV5-1	TRBJ1-1	CASSLGWGVTEAFF
15	TRBD1	TRBV9	TRBJ2-7	CASSVVPGGSGEQYF
14	TRBD1	TRBV6-5	TRBJ1-1	CASSYSTGKTEAFF
14	NA	TRBV29-1	TRBJ2-2	CSVEGTEYTGELFF
14	NA	TRBV27	TRBJ2-6	CASSSYSGANVLTF
14	TRBD1	TRBV28	TRBJ2-7	CASVGGQGTYEQYF
13	TRBD1	TRBV2	TRBJ2-5	CASSGRGRETQYF
12	NA	TRBV6-5	TRBJ2-3	CASGGTTDTQYF
13	TRBD2	TRBV15	TRBJ2-7	CATSREGSGRWYF
11	NA	TRBV28	TRBJ2-5	CASSFSATQYF
15	TRBD2	TRBV28	TRBJ2-1	CASSSVLAGANEQFF
14	NA	TRBV5-6	TRBJ2-1	CASSLGAGWNEQFF
11	TRBD2	TRBV29-1	TRBJ2-3	CSVGGRDTQYF
14	NA	TRBV4-1	TRBJ1-1	CASSQGRGNTEAFF